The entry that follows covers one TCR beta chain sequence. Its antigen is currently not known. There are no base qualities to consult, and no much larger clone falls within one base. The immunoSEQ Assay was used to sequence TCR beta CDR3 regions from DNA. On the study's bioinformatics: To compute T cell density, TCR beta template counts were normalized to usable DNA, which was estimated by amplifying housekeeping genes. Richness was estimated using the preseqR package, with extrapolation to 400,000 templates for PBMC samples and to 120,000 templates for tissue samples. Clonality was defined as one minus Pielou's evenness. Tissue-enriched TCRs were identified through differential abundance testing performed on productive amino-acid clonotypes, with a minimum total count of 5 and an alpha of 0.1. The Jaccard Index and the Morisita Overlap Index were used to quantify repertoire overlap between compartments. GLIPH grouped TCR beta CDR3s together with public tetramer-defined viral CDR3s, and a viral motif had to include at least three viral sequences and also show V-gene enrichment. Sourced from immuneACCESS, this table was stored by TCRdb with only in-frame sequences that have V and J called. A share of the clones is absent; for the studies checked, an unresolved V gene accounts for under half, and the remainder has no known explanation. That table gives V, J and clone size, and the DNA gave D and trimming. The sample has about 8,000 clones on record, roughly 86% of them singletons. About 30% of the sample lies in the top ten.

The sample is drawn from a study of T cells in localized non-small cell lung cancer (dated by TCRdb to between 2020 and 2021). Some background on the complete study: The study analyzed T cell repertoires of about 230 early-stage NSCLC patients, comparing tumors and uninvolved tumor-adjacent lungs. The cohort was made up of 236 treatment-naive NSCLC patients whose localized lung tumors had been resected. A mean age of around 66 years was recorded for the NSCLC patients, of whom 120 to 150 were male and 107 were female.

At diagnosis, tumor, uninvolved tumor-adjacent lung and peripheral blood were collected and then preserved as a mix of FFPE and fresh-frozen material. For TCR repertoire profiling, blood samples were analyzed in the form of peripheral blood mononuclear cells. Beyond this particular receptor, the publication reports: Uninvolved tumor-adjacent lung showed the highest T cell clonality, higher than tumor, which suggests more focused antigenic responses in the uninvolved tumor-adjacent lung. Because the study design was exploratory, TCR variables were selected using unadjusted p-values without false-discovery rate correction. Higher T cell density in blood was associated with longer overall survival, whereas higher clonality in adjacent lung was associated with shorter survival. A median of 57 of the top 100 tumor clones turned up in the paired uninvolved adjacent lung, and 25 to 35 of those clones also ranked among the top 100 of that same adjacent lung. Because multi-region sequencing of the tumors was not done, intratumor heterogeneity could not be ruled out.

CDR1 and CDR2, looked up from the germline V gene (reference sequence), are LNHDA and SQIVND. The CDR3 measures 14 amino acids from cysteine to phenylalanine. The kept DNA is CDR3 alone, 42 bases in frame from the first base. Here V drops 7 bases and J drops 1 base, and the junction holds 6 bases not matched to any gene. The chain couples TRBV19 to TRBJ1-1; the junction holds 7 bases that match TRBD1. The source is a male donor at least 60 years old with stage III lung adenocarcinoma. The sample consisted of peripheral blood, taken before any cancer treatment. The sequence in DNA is TGTGCCAGTACCCCGGACAGGACGAACACTGAAGCTTTCTTT. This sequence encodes CASTPDRTNTEAFF.